These 21 T cell receptor beta chains originate from one sample sequenced in a study of blood T cell repertoires in COVID-19. The protocol was immunoSEQ multiplex PCR, while the TCRdb copy is restricted to in-frame clones and leaves out a portion. This repertoire shows some 290,000 clones, around 90% found once; its top ten account for roughly 1%. The source material was peripheral blood. The receptors stem from a woman between 40 and 55 years old with COVID-19, enrolled during active disease.

On this clone: At one end, the junction sequence differs from germline, possibly due to a read error. The gene calls are TRBV7-7 and TRBJ2-3, with D possibly being TRBD2 (6 bases). The germline V gene encodes CDR1 SSHAT and CDR2 FNYEAQ (reference sequence). The CDR3 is 14 residues long. CDR3 nucleotides: TGTGCTAGCAGCTCGGGACTGTTCACAGATACGCAGTATTTT. It encodes CASSSGLFTDTQYF.

The V and J genes are TRBV7-9 and TRBJ1-1; D might be TRBD1 (6 bases). Trimming removed 3 bases from V and 0 bases from J, with 11 bases in between. The CDR3 consists of 15 residues. The germline gives CDR1 SEHNR, CDR2 FQNEAQ (reference sequence). CDR3 nucleotides: TGTGCCAGCAGCTTGGGACACTGGATGAACACTGAAGCTTTCTTT. This encodes CASSLGHWMNTEAFF.

The genes are TRBV24-1 and TRBJ2-7; TRBD1 is a possible D gene (6 bases). Germline loops: CDR1 KGHDR, CDR2 SFDVKD. The V end was cut by 4 bases, the J end by 0 bases, with 15 bases between. This CDR3 is built from 16 residues. This CDR3 is CATSESQGPSSYEQYF. The CDR3 nucleotides are TGTGCCACCAGTGAGTCACAGGGTCCAAGCTCCTACGAGCAGTACTTC.

J is TRBJ2-1 and V is TRBV19, with 7 bases fitting TRBD1. The trim removed 8 bases at V and 7 bases at J, leaving 14 bases unmatched. This CDR3 spans 15 amino acids. Germline loops: CDR1 LNHDA, CDR2 SQIVND (reference sequence). The CDR3 coding sequence is TGTGCCAGTTGGGCAGGGCAGGGGGTAGAGAATGAGCAGTTCTTC. Its protein is CASWAGQGVENEQFF.

This clone has just one count. This chain uses TRBV5-1 with TRBJ2-5; TRBD1 is a possible D gene (5 bases). CDR3 size: 13 residues. V was trimmed by 1 base and J by 3 bases, leaving 7 bases between them. The germline CDR1 and CDR2 sequences are SGHRS and YFSETQ. The CDR3 loop is CASSLTGEETQYF. The CDR3 nucleotides read TGCGCCAGCAGCTTGACAGGAGAAGAGACCCAGTACTTC.

The J gene is TRBJ2-7, the V gene TRBV5-5; TRBD2 matches at 9 bases. The V gene end was trimmed by 0 bases and the J gene end by 2 bases; junction bases not matched to a gene: 6. CDR1 SGHKS and CDR2 YYEKEE come from the germline V gene (reference sequence). CDR3 length: 16 residues. CDR3: CASSLAGTSSAYEQYF. DNA of the CDR3: TGTGCCAGCAGCTTGGCCGGGACTAGCTCAGCCTACGAGCAGTACTTC.

The chain recombines TRBV19 with TRBJ1-1; 7 bases fit TRBD1. Germline loops: CDR1 LNHDA, CDR2 SQIVND (reference sequence). V shed 5 bases and J 1 base; nucleotides not matched to a gene: 1. This CDR3 region has 13 residues. CDR3 sequence reads: CASSRTGNTEAFF. CDR3 DNA sequence: TGTGCCAGTAGTCGGACAGGGAACACTGAAGCTTTCTTT. The full variable domain, completed using reference TRBV19 and TRBJ1-1, is DGGITQSPKYLFRKEGQNVTLSCEQNLNHDAMYWYRQDPGQGLRLIYYSQIVNDFQKGDIAEGYSVSREKKESFPLTVTSAQKNPTAFYLCASSRTGNTEAFFGQGTRLTVV.

The chain joins TRBV27 to TRBJ1-1; TRBD1 agrees at 9 bases. This CDR3 is 14 amino acids long. V trimming: 0 bases; J trimming: 7 bases; junction bases outside the gene matches: 3. Germline V CDR1 and CDR2: MNHEY, SMNVEV (reference sequence). The CDR3 bases are TGTGCCAGCAGTTTATCGGGACAGGGTGGTGAAGCTTTCTTT. Translation gives CASSLSGQGGEAFF.

This chain connects TRBV3-1 (or the pseudogene TRBV3-2) to TRBJ1-2; 8 nucleotides align to TRBD1. Trimming removed 2 bases from V and 7 bases from J; junction bases left unmatched: 6. The CDR3 spans 14 residues. The germline V gene encodes CDR1 LGHDT and CDR2 YNNKEL (reference sequence). The CDR3 coding sequence is TGTGCCAGCAGCCAAATGCAGGGGGCGAGTGGCTACACCTTC. Translation gives CASSQMQGASGYTF.

This chain connects TRBV5-1 to TRBJ1-3; possible D gene TRBD1, 5 bases. CDR3 length equals 17 residues. Germline-derived CDR1 and CDR2 are SGHRS and YFSETQ. V shed 4 bases and J shed 0 bases, with 17 bases lying between them. Written as DNA, the CDR3 is TGCGCCAGCAGCCTGGAGGCAGGGCGCCACTCTGGAAACACCATATATTTT. It codes for CASSLEAGRHSGNTIYF. Looking up the rest from reference TRBV5-1 and TRBJ1-3 gives the full variable domain: KAGVTQTPRYLIKTRGQQVTLSCSPISGHRSVSWYQQTPGQGLQFLFEYFSETQRNKGNFPGRFSGRQFSNSRSEMNVSTLELGDSALYLCASSLEAGRHSGNTIYFGEGSWLTVV.

This chain connects TRBV20-1 to TRBJ2-1, with D possibly matching TRBD1 (5 bases). Per the germline V gene, CDR1 is DFQATT and CDR2 is SNEGSKA (reference sequence). The length of the CDR3 is 11 residues. Trimming left V 1 base short and J 8 bases short, with 6 bases between. CDR3 in DNA: TGCAGTGCTAGAGGGGGCGATGAGCAGTTCTTC. It codes for CSARGGDEQFF.

The rearrangement uses TRBV19 and TRBJ1-1, with D uncertain. Between the trimmed V and J ends, which lost 5 bases and 3 bases, there was a span of 16 bases. The CDR3 contains 15 residues. In germline, CDR1 is LNHDA, CDR2 SQIVND (reference sequence). The CDR3: CASSSPSDRDTEAFF. The CDR3 coding sequence is TGTGCCAGTAGTTCCCCCTCCGACCGGGACACTGAAGCTTTCTTT.

V is TRBV9 and J is TRBJ2-1; 13 nucleotides match TRBD2. J gave up 5 bases and V 3 bases, and 2 bases lay outside the gene matches. The germline V gene has CDR1 SGDLS and CDR2 YYNGEE. This CDR3 is 15 amino acids long. CDR3 sequence (DNA): TGTGCCAGCAGCGGACTAGCGGGGGGCAACAATGAGCAGTTCTTC. Residues: CASSGLAGGNNEQFF.

The chain carries TRBV18 and TRBJ2-7; D is perhaps TRBD2 (5 bases). The CDR3 covers 16 residues. V was pared by 2 bases and J by 0 bases, with 14 bases between. Germline lookup yields CDR1 KGHSH and CDR2 LQKENI. CDR3 nucleotide sequence: TGTGCCAGCTCACCAATCGGGCGGGCCAGCTCCTACGAGCAGTACTTC. It codes for CASSPIGRASSYEQYF.

The chain carries TRBV20-1 and TRBJ2-1; 8 positions agree with TRBD2. The CDR3 sequence is 14 residues long. V dropped 3 bases and J dropped 5; count of bases not matched to a gene: 6. Germline lookup yields CDR1 DFQATT and CDR2 SNEGSKA (reference sequence). This CDR3 reads CSASGRGGHNEQFF. CDR3 sequence (DNA): TGCAGTGCTAGTGGACGGGGGGGCCACAATGAGCAGTTCTTC.

The chain uses TRBV9 and TRBJ2-7, with 8 bases matching TRBD1. CDR1 is SGDLS and CDR2 is YYNGEE in the germline V gene. V was clipped by 0 bases and J by 3 bases; unmatched bases: 5. CDR3 size: 15 residues. CDR3 sequence: CASSVGRTGFYEQYF. The CDR3 DNA reads as TGTGCCAGCAGCGTAGGGAGGACAGGGTTCTACGAGCAGTACTTC.

The rearrangement uses TRBV3-1 (or the pseudogene TRBV3-2) and TRBJ2-1, with a weak D call TRBD2 (5 bases). The germline gives CDR1 LGHDT, CDR2 YNNKEL (reference sequence). The CDR3 is 14 residues long. The V end was cut by 4 bases, the J end by 7 bases, with 14 bases between. The CDR3 here is CASSLGLGENEQFF. CDR3 sequence (DNA): TGTGCCAGCAGCCTTGGACTGGGTGAGAATGAGCAGTTCTTC.

The rearrangement uses TRBV28 and TRBJ1-1, with 7 bases that match TRBD1. V was clipped by 6 bases and J by 4 bases; unmatched bases: 8. Germline CDR1 is MDHEN and CDR2 is SYDVKM. The length of the CDR3 is 14 residues. Here the CDR3 DNA reads TGTGCCAGCAGCAACAGGGGTGCGAGCACTGAAGCTTTCTTT. Translated: CASSNRGASTEAFF. The full variable domain, its missing parts supplied by reference TRBV28 and TRBJ1-1, is DVKVTQSSRYLVKRTGEKVFLECVQDMDHENMFWYRQDPGLGLRLIYFSYDVKMKEKGDIPEGYSVSREKKERFSLILESASTNQTSMYLCASSNRGASTEAFFGQGTRLTVV.

The V and J genes are TRBV11-2 and TRBJ2-3; D unclear. The CDR3 loop spans 14 amino acids. The germline V and J ends were trimmed by 1 base and 0 bases, with 5 bases remaining between them. The V gene's germline CDR1 is SGHAT and CDR2 FQNNGV. The CDR3 DNA is TGTGCCAGCAGCTTAGCCAGGAGCACAGATACGCAGTATTTT. Translating gives CASSLARSTDTQYF.

The chain combines TRBV5-6 with TRBJ1-6; 7 bases line up with TRBD1. The V gene's germline CDR1 is SGHDT and CDR2 YYEEEE. The J segment lost 9 bases and the V segment lost 4 bases, leaving 10 bases of the junction unmatched. The length of the CDR3 is 15 residues. CDR3 nucleotide sequence: TGTGCCAGCAGCAAGAACGACAGGGAAGGTTCACCCCTCCACTTT. It codes for CASSKNDREGSPLHF.

The rearrangement uses TRBV27 and TRBJ2-2; the match to TRBD2 covers 10 bases. Germline CDR1 MNHEY, CDR2 SMNVEV (reference sequence). The CDR3 covers 16 residues. V was pared by 2 bases and J by 4 bases, with 4 bases of the junction left unmatched. The CDR3 DNA reads TGTGCCAGCAGTTTAATAGCGGGAGGATCCACCGGGGAGCTGTTTTTT. Amino acids: CASSLIAGGSTGELFF.